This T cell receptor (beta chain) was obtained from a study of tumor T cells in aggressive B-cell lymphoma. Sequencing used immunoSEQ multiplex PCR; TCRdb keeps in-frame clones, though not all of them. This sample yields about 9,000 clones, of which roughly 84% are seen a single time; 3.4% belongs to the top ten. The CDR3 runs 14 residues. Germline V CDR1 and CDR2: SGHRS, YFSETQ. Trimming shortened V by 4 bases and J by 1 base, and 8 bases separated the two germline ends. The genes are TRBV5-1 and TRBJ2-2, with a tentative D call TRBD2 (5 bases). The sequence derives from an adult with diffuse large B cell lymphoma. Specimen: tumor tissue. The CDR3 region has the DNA TGCGCCAGCAGCCCCCGGGAGAACACCGGGGAGCTGTTTTTT. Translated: CASSPRENTGELFF.